This T cell receptor beta chain comes out of a study of T cells after yellow fever vaccination. TCRdb analysed the 5' RACE reads with MiXCR anew, one entry per CDR3 protein. The sample lists some 340,000 distinct CDR3 sequences; 9.5% to 12% were seen once. In regard to this clonotype: The target antigen is unknown.

Regarding the study as a whole: Although the secondary response was weaker, it peaked faster, at day 5 versus 15. Boosting was followed by the reappearance of most primary-vaccination clones (roughly 96% CD4, about 89% CD8).

Per the germline V gene, CDR1 is SGHTS and CDR2 is YDEGEE. V lost 4 bases, J lost 8 bases, and 14 bases stayed unmatched. The CDR3 is 16 amino acids. V usage is TRBV5-8 and J usage is TRBJ2-4; 8 nucleotides align to TRBD2. This sequence originates from a man aged 18 to 30 who received the YFV17D yellow fever vaccine. The specimen comprised CD4+ T cells sorted from PBMCs, sampled 45 days after the yellow fever booster vaccination. The CDR3 is CASSPHTGTRGDIQYF. In DNA, the CDR3 is TGTGCCAGCAGCCCGCACACCGGGACTAGAGGCGACATTCAGTACTTC.